Presented here are 31 T cell receptor beta chains from one specimen sequenced in a study of blood T cell repertoires in COVID-19. Clones were sequenced by immunoSEQ multiplex PCR, and TCRdb holds only the in-frame ones, with some missing. The sample contains about 270,000 clones, approximately 86% of which appear only once. Specimen: PBMCs or T cells enriched from blood (not recorded which). These receptor sequences come from a woman aged 18-35 years who had recovered from COVID-19.

The chain is built from TRBV7-2 and TRBJ2-1; 8 bases match TRBD2. The CDR3 contains 14 residues. CDR1 is SGHTA, CDR2 FQGNSA, per germline. V dropped 2 bases and J dropped 6; count of bases not matched to a gene: 3. CDR3 in amino acids: CASSLLAGVNEQFF. For the CDR3, the DNA is TGTGCCAGCAGCTTACTAGCGGGTGTCAATGAGCAGTTCTTC.

This clone has only one observation. This CDR3 is also generated by other DNA sequences in the sample. The chain recombines TRBV15 with TRBJ2-1; 7 positions match TRBD1. J gave up 4 bases and V 0 bases, and 6 bases lay outside the gene matches. This CDR3 has 16 amino acids. Germline CDR1 and CDR2: LNHNV and YYDKDF (reference sequence). The CDR3 sequence: CATSRDLAGGYNEQFF. The CDR3 nucleotides read TGTGCCACCAGCAGAGATCTGGCAGGGGGTTACAATGAGCAGTTCTTC.

In DNA form, the CDR3 reads TGTGCCAGCAGCTGGGGATGGGGCGGCAATCAGCCCCAGCATTTT. The encoded protein is CASSWGWGGNQPQHF. The chain links TRBV5-8 to TRBJ1-5; maybe TRBD1 (5 bases). The germline V and J ends were trimmed by 3 bases and 2 bases, with 12 bases remaining between them. The CDR3 spans 15 residues. Germline-derived CDR1 and CDR2 are SGHTS and YDEGEE.

About this clone itself: Additional DNA sequences in this sample encode the identical CDR3. This chain uses TRBV5-3 with TRBJ1-5; the match to TRBD1 covers 7 bases. TRBV5-3 is designated an ORF whose function remains uncertain. V lost 5 bases and J lost 2; bases outside the gene matches: 4. The CDR3 is 14 amino acids. The DNA for the CDR3 is TGTGCCAGAAGAACAGGGGAAGGCAATCAGCCCCAGCATTTT. Amino acids: CARRTGEGNQPQHF.

The gene calls are TRBV30 and TRBJ1-5; D gene ambiguous. The CDR3 extends over 14 amino acids. Looked up from germline, CDR1 is GTSNPN and CDR2 is SVGIG (reference sequence). Between the trimmed V and J ends, which lost 1 base and 3 bases, there was a span of 10 bases. The CDR3 DNA is TGTGCCTGGAGTGGCAGTGGTTCCAATCAGCCCCAGCATTTT. Protein product: CAWSGSGSNQPQHF.

In its sample, this clone was seen once. The chain has TRBV7-9 and TRBJ2-5; D might be TRBD2 (5 bases). CDR1 SEHNR and CDR2 FQNEAQ come from the germline V gene (reference sequence). The CDR3 is 12 amino acids. The V and J ends lost 6 bases and 7 bases respectively, with 12 bases between them. CDR3 region: CASRGPRGTQYF. The CDR3 DNA sequence: TGTGCCAGCAGGGGCCCACGGGGGACCCAGTACTTC.

The rearrangement uses TRBV10-3 and TRBJ2-5, with a possible D match to TRBD1 (8 bases). This CDR3 spans 16 amino acids. V lost 5 bases to trimming and J lost 2 bases, with 18 bases between them. Germline V gene sequence: CDR1 ENHRY, CDR2 SYGVKD. DNA for the CDR3: TGTGCCATCAGTCCACAGGGGGGGGGACATCAAGAGACCCAGTACTTC. It encodes CAISPQGGGHQETQYF.

V gene TRBV28 combines with J gene TRBJ2-7; 9 bases are shared with TRBD1. The length of the CDR3 is 15 residues. The trim removed 7 bases at V and 1 base at J, leaving 8 bases unmatched. The germline gives CDR1 MDHEN, CDR2 SYDVKM. This CDR3 is CASTPWDRESYEQYF. CDR3 in DNA: TGTGCCAGCACCCCCTGGGACAGGGAATCCTACGAGCAGTACTTC.

The chain carries TRBV4-3 and TRBJ2-7; a possible D gene is TRBD2 (6 bases). Per the germline V gene, CDR1 is LGHNA and CDR2 is YSLEER. CDR3 length equals 16 residues. The germline V and J ends were trimmed by 0 bases and 0 bases, with 12 bases remaining between them. Here the CDR3 reads CASSQEGLAPSYEQYF. The CDR3 DNA follows: TGCGCCAGCAGCCAAGAGGGGCTAGCGCCCTCCTACGAGCAGTACTTC.

V gene TRBV25-1 combines with J gene TRBJ1-1, with a possible D match to TRBD1 (6 bases). This CDR3 comprises 11 residues. Germline V gives CDR1 MGHDK, CDR2 SYGVNS. The V end lost 5 bases, the J end lost 13 bases, and 14 bases lay between the germline ends. Written as DNA, the CDR3 is TGTGCCAGCAGTTCCAGGGGAAGAGGTTTCTTT. It translates to CASSSRGRGFF.

There are a few counts of this clone. The sample carries other DNA sequences with the same CDR3. The V and J genes are TRBV19 and TRBJ2-2; 7 bases map to TRBD1. The CDR3 spans 15 residues. CDR1 LNHDA and CDR2 SQIVND come from the germline V gene (reference sequence). V lost 6 bases and J lost 1; bases outside the gene matches: 5. Written as DNA, the CDR3 is TGTGCCAGTAGCACTAACAGGGGGAACACCGGGGAGCTGTTTTTT. Its protein is CASSTNRGNTGELFF.

The chain joins TRBV5-1 to TRBJ2-1; D is perhaps TRBD1 (6 bases). V lost 4 bases and J 10 bases, leaving 9 bases between the germline ends. The germline gives CDR1 SGHRS, CDR2 YFSETQ. This CDR3 has 11 amino acids. The CDR3 bases are TGCGCCAGCAGCCCAGGGGTCGAGCAGTTCTTC. Its protein product is CASSPGVEQFF. Full variable domain (outside the CDR3, taken from reference TRBV5-1 and TRBJ2-1): KAGVTQTPRYLIKTRGQQVTLSCSPISGHRSVSWYQQTPGQGLQFLFEYFSETQRNKGNFPGRFSGRQFSNSRSEMNVSTLELGDSALYLCASSPGVEQFFGPGTRLTVL.

The chain carries TRBV7-8 and TRBJ2-5; possible D gene TRBD1, 6 bases. The CDR3 totals 17 residues. Between the trimmed V and J ends, which lost 0 bases and 3 bases, there was a span of 17 bases. Germline-derived CDR1 and CDR2 are SGHVS and FQNEAQ. In DNA, the CDR3 is TGTGCCAGCAGCTTAGCGAGCAGGGACAATTACGAAGAGACCCAGTACTTC. Translation: CASSLASRDNYEETQYF.

V usage is TRBV28 and J usage is TRBJ1-6, with a possible D match to TRBD1 (5 bases). CDR3 length equals 16 residues. The V end was cut by 7 bases, the J end by 11 bases, with 24 bases between. CDR1 is MDHEN, CDR2 SYDVKM, per germline. The CDR3 coding sequence is TGTGCCAGCACCCTAGGGGCGACAAACCCGTTTCCACCCCTCCACTTT. Its translation is CASTLGATNPFPPLHF.

The V and J genes are TRBV5-6 and TRBJ1-4, with D maybe TRBD1 (5 bases). V gave up 7 bases and J gave up 7 bases, with 17 bases separating them. Per the germline V gene, CDR1 is SGHDT and CDR2 is YYEEEE. The length of the CDR3 is 14 residues. CDR3 loop: CASGHIGRSEKLFF. CDR3 coding DNA: TGTGCCAGCGGACACATAGGCCGGTCTGAAAAACTGTTTTTT.

The chain employs TRBV6-9 and TRBJ2-5, with 8 nucleotides matching TRBD2. Germline values: CDR1 MNHGY, CDR2 SVAAGI. This CDR3 region has 15 residues. V gave up 3 bases and J gave up 3 bases; unmatched junction bases: 6. The CDR3 DNA sequence: TGTGCCAGCAGTTACGCCGGACTAGCCGAAGAGACCCAGTACTTC. Its protein is CASSYAGLAEETQYF.

This chain links TRBV30 with TRBJ2-2; possible D gene TRBD2, 6 bases. Looked up from germline, CDR1 is GTSNPN and CDR2 is SVGIG (reference sequence). The CDR3 has 13 residues. Deletions cut 5 bases from V and 5 bases from J, with 12 bases between. CDR3 nucleotides: TGTGCCTGGGGGACTCTTTCTACCGGGGAGCTGTTTTTT. Its translation: CAWGTLSTGELFF.

The chain carries TRBV28 and TRBJ2-2; 7 nucleotides align to TRBD2. Germline CDR1 is MDHEN and CDR2 is SYDVKM. V lost 6 bases and J lost 7; bases outside the gene matches: 17. This CDR3 is 17 amino acids long. The CDR3 DNA sequence: TGTGCCAGCAGCTCCCCCGGGTGGGGGGGTCTGAACGGGGAGCTGTTTTTT. This translates into CASSSPGWGGLNGELFF.

The CDR3 reads CAWSVRRGISEQYF. The CDR3 region has the DNA TGTGCCTGGAGTGTACGCAGGGGAATTAGCGAGCAGTACTTC. This sequence joins TRBV30 and TRBJ2-7, with D tentatively TRBD1 (6 bases). The CDR3 consists of 14 residues. V dropped 0 bases and J dropped 6 bases, with 15 bases sitting between them. Per the germline V gene, CDR1 is GTSNPN and CDR2 is SVGIG (reference sequence).

The chain uses TRBV10-2 and TRBJ2-5; 10 bases map to TRBD1. V dropped 5 bases and J dropped 4; count of bases not matched to a gene: 10. Germline CDR1 reads WSHSY; CDR2 reads SAAADI. CDR3 length: 16 residues. The CDR3, as DNA: TGCGCCAGCAGTTTAAAACCGGGACAGGGGCGAGAGACCCAGTACTTC. Its protein product is CASSLKPGQGRETQYF.

The CDR3 here is CASSQVVGGRRGPQHF. The CDR3 DNA follows: TGCGCCAGCAGCCAAGTTGTGGGTGGCCGGAGAGGGCCCCAGCATTTT. The chain employs TRBV4-3 and TRBJ1-5; D is unclear. V gave up 1 base and J gave up 9 bases, with 19 bases separating them. CDR3 length: 16 residues. The V gene's germline CDR1 is LGHNA and CDR2 YSLEER.

The chain couples TRBV19 to TRBJ2-6; D is perhaps TRBD2 (6 bases). The V end was cut by 6 bases, the J end by 0 bases, with 12 bases between. Germline V CDR1 and CDR2: LNHDA, SQIVND (reference sequence). This CDR3 has 16 amino acids. The CDR3 nucleotides read TGTGCCAGTAGCACTTGGCGGGACTCTGGGGCCAACGTCCTGACTTTC. Amino acid sequence: CASSTWRDSGANVLTF.

The table lists this clone with a count of one. The V call is TRBV7-6, the J call TRBJ2-1; 13 positions match TRBD2. The V and J ends lost 5 bases and 4 bases, in that order; junction bases with no gene match: 5. This CDR3 spans 16 amino acids. The V gene's germline CDR1 is SGHVS and CDR2 FNYEAQ. Here the CDR3 DNA reads TGTGCCAGCAGCCAACAACTAGCGGGAGGGTACAATGAGCAGTTCTTC. This encodes CASSQQLAGGYNEQFF.

The table lists this clone with a count of one. The chain uses TRBV27 and TRBJ1-5; 7 bases line up with TRBD1. Looked up from germline, CDR1 is MNHEY and CDR2 is SMNVEV (reference sequence). The V gene end was trimmed by 5 bases and the J gene end by 5 bases; junction bases not matched to a gene: 9. The CDR3 has 15 residues. CDR3 in amino acids: CASSRIDRADQPQHF. The CDR3 DNA reads TGTGCCAGCAGTCGAATAGACAGGGCCGATCAGCCCCAGCATTTT.

CDR3 bases: TGTGCCAGCACCCAGGGCCGGGAGCAGTACTTC. Its protein is CASTQGREQYF. The rearrangement links TRBV28 to TRBJ2-7; tentatively, D is TRBD1 (5 bases). Trimming stripped 7 bases from V and 7 bases from J, with 11 bases between. This CDR3 region has 11 residues. CDR1 MDHEN and CDR2 SYDVKM come from the germline V gene.

The chain combines TRBV9 with TRBJ1-1; D is possibly TRBD1 (5 bases). V lost 3 bases to trimming and J lost 0 bases, with 12 bases between them. This CDR3 has 15 residues. Looked up from germline, CDR1 is SGDLS and CDR2 is YYNGEE. Written as DNA, the CDR3 is TGTGCCAGCAGCGATCGCCCAGGGATGAACACTGAAGCTTTCTTT. Translating gives CASSDRPGMNTEAFF.

The V gene is TRBV4-3, the J gene TRBJ2-7; possibly TRBD2 for D (6 bases). The CDR3 loop spans 15 amino acids. Germline CDR1 is LGHNA and CDR2 is YSLEER. The V gene lost 4 bases and the J gene lost 4 bases, with 17 bases spanning the gap. The chain's CDR3 is CASSRENGGEYEQYF. In DNA, the CDR3 is TGCGCCAGCAGCCGAGAGAACGGGGGAGAATACGAGCAGTACTTC.

The chain recombines TRBV10-2 with TRBJ2-7; D unresolved. V gave up 7 bases and J gave up 6 bases, with 16 bases separating them. The germline CDR1 and CDR2 sequences are WSHSY and SAAADI. The CDR3 spans 13 residues. The CDR3 here is CASTSRAPGEQYF. The CDR3 coding sequence is TGCGCCAGCACCTCGCGCGCGCCCGGCGAGCAGTACTTC.

The chain joins TRBV15 to TRBJ2-7; maybe TRBD1 (5 bases). The germline CDR1 and CDR2 sequences are LNHNV and YYDKDF (reference sequence). V lost 6 bases and J 7 bases, leaving 19 bases between the germline ends. This CDR3 has 14 amino acids. The CDR3 spells CATREKLQGREQYF. CDR3 nucleotide sequence: TGTGCCACCAGAGAAAAGCTGCAGGGTCGGGAGCAGTACTTC.

The chain links TRBV5-1 to TRBJ2-3, with 7 bases fitting TRBD1. With V trimmed by 3 bases and J by 4 bases, 5 bases remained unmatched. The length of the CDR3 is 14 residues. Germline values: CDR1 SGHRS, CDR2 YFSETQ. The CDR3 sequence: CASSSSTGADTQYF. CDR3 nucleotides: TGCGCCAGCAGCTCTTCAACAGGGGCAGATACGCAGTATTTT.

The V call is TRBV5-8, the J call TRBJ1-5, with D perhaps TRBD1 (5 bases). Trimming pared 5 bases from V and 6 bases from J, leaving 18 bases between. The CDR3 is made up of 15 amino acids. Per germline, CDR1 SGHTS and CDR2 YDEGEE. The CDR3 DNA reads as TGTGCCAGCAGTTTCCAGTCCAGGAGGGGTCAGCCCCAGCATTTT. Translated: CASSFQSRRGQPQHF.